This T cell receptor beta chain derives from a study of tumor and adjacent non-tumor tissue in lung cancer. Three rounds of nested PCR, following a modified ARM-PCR protocol, produced the TCRbeta library. One entry per CDR3 protein, called by TCRdb with MiXCR from the multiplex PCR reads. Altogether over 100,000 distinct CDR3 sequences are present, 75% being singletons, with the ten largest covering about 40%. Germline V gene data show CDR1 as SGHNT and CDR2 as YENEEA. This CDR3 has 13 residues. Study-level results: Tumor TCR diversity, when higher, was linked to shorter survival.

No cell sorting was done before RNA was extracted from the tissue. This clonotype was seen once. The antigen remains unidentified. V gene TRBV11-3 combines with J gene TRBJ1-3; no reliable D call. This TCR was recovered from a woman in her sixties with non-small cell lung cancer. The sequenced material came from lung tumor tissue. CDR3 nucleotide sequence: TGTGTCACCCATGAGAACTCTGGAAACACCATATATTTT. Its translation is CVTHENSGNTIYF.